These 12 T cell receptor beta chains originate from one sample sequenced in a study of T cell responses to AZD1222 COVID-19 vaccine. The data were produced by immunoSEQ multiplex PCR, yet TCRdb's version contains in-frame clones alone and is incomplete. Among about 82,000 clones listed, approximately 90% were seen once. This material consisted of peripheral blood, taken 28 days after the second AZD1222 dose. These receptors were collected from an adult who received the AZD1222 COVID-19 vaccine.

A single count supports this clone. The gene calls are TRBV28 and TRBJ1-5; 9 positions match TRBD1. Losses at the gene ends were 7 bases for V and 1 base for J; bases not matched to a gene: 8. The CDR3 is 16 amino acids. Germline values: CDR1 MDHEN, CDR2 SYDVKM. CDR3 residues: CASMKSTGGSNQPQHF. The DNA of the CDR3 is TGTGCCAGCATGAAATCGACAGGGGGGAGCAATCAGCCCCAGCATTTT.

V usage is TRBV19 and J usage is TRBJ1-5, with D uncertain. Trimming stripped 1 base from V and 5 bases from J, with 6 bases between. The germline gives CDR1 LNHDA, CDR2 SQIVND (reference sequence). The length of the CDR3 is 13 residues. CDR3 nucleotide sequence: TGTGCCAGTAGTATAGGGGCCGATCAGCCCCAGCATTTT. It codes for CASSIGADQPQHF. The full variable domain, completed using reference TRBV19 and TRBJ1-5, is DGGITQSPKYLFRKEGQNVTLSCEQNLNHDAMYWYRQDPGQGLRLIYYSQIVNDFQKGDIAEGYSVSREKKESFPLTVTSAQKNPTAFYLCASSIGADQPQHFGDGTRLSIL.

The V gene is TRBV14, the J gene TRBJ1-2; D call uncertain. This CDR3 is 13 amino acids long. CDR1 and CDR2 (germline): SGHDN, FVKESK. The V end was cut by 5 bases, the J end by 3 bases, with 10 bases between. The CDR3: CASSADQDYGYTF. The CDR3 DNA reads TGTGCCAGCAGCGCGGACCAGGACTATGGCTACACCTTC.

V and J are TRBV28 and TRBJ1-5; no clear D. In germline, CDR1 is MDHEN, CDR2 SYDVKM. Trimming pared 5 bases from V and 3 bases from J, leaving 8 bases between. There are 13 residues in the CDR3. The CDR3 reads CASSRRANQPQHF. The CDR3 DNA follows: TGTGCCAGCAGTAGGAGAGCCAATCAGCCCCAGCATTTT.

This sequence joins TRBV7-3 and TRBJ2-3; tentative D call: TRBD1 (6 bases). Trimming left V 3 bases short and J 0 bases short, with 10 bases between. Germline V CDR1 and CDR2: SGHTA, FQGTGA. CDR3 length: 15 amino acids. The CDR3 bases are TGTGCCAGCAGCTTGGACAGCGCCAGCACAGATACGCAGTATTTT. Its translation: CASSLDSASTDTQYF. Using reference TRBV7-3 and TRBJ2-3 for the parts outside the CDR3, the full variable domain is GAGVSQTPSNKVTEKGKYVELRCDPISGHTALYWYRQSLGQGPEFLIYFQGTGAADDSGLPNDRFFAVRPEGSVSTLKIQRTERGDSAVYLCASSLDSASTDTQYFGPGTRLTVL.

This chain connects TRBV2 to TRBJ2-5; D is unresolved. Trimming removed 5 bases at V and 5 bases at J, with 9 bases between. CDR3 length: 12 residues. CDR1 and CDR2 from the germline V gene are SNHLY and FYNNEI. As DNA, the CDR3 is TGTGCCAGCAGTCCACTTCGGGAGACCCAGTACTTC. Its protein product is CASSPLRETQYF.

This clone came up once. V gene TRBV6-4 combines with J gene TRBJ2-2, with a weak D call TRBD2 (6 bases). The CDR3 is 15 residues long. In germline, CDR1 is MRHNA, CDR2 SNTAGT. V was shortened by 0 bases and J by 3 bases, with 8 bases between the two germline ends. CDR3 nucleotide sequence: TGTGCCAGCAGTGACTCAGGGAGGTACACCGGGGAGCTGTTTTTT. Its protein product is CASSDSGRYTGELFF.

This chain links TRBV10-3 with TRBJ2-3; 8 nucleotides align to TRBD1. Germline trimming cut 6 bases from V and 4 bases from J; bases unmatched to any gene: 6. CDR1 ENHRY and CDR2 SYGVKD come from the germline V gene. This CDR3 has 14 residues. In DNA form, the CDR3 reads TGTGCCATCAGCCAGGGGGCTAGGGCAGATACGCAGTATTTT. Residues: CAISQGARADTQYF.

The genes are TRBV4-3 and TRBJ1-2; D is ambiguous. CDR3 length: 15 residues. Germline lookup yields CDR1 LGHNA and CDR2 YSLEER. V lost 0 bases and J lost 2, with 10 bases in between. CDR3 nucleotide sequence: TGCGCCAGCAGCCAAGATCCCCTAATAAACTATGGCTACACCTTC. This gives the protein CASSQDPLINYGYTF.

This chain uses TRBV24-1 with TRBJ2-3; 10 nucleotides agree with TRBD2. Germline V gives CDR1 KGHDR, CDR2 SFDVKD. The CDR3 sequence is 16 residues long. V was pared by 5 bases and J by 4 bases, with 8 bases of the junction left unmatched. The CDR3: CATSALAGAKPDTQYF. The CDR3 DNA is TGTGCCACCAGTGCGCTAGCGGGGGCCAAACCAGATACGCAGTATTTT.

V and J are TRBV6-1 and TRBJ1-5; D gene ambiguous. Germline V lookup: CDR1 MNHNS, CDR2 SASEGT. V lost 4 bases and J lost 8, with 21 bases in between. CDR3 length equals 16 residues. CDR3 sequence reads: CASSGDWTDRNEPQHF. The CDR3 region has the DNA TGTGCCAGCAGTGGAGACTGGACGGACCGAAACGAGCCCCAGCATTTT.

The chain recombines TRBV6-1 with TRBJ1-6, with D possibly being TRBD1 (5 bases). The V gene's germline CDR1 is MNHNS and CDR2 SASEGT. Between the trimmed V and J ends, which lost 0 bases and 8 bases, there was a span of 17 bases. The CDR3 contains 17 residues. The CDR3 coding sequence is TGTGCCAGCAGTGAAGCGGGACCCCGAAGGGTTTATTCACCCCTCCACTTT. Protein product: CASSEAGPRRVYSPLHF.